A selection of T cell receptor beta chains follows, all from one sample in a study of cytomegalovirus exposure and HLA in healthy donors. Some clones are missing from TCRdb's copy, which holds only in-frame ones; the method was immunoSEQ multiplex PCR. The top ten clones hold just under 3% of a sample with 130,000 to 150,000 clones, roughly 90% of them seen once. The sequencing sample was made of PBMCs. All receptors derive from a man between 18 and 35 years old in good health and CMV-seronegative. The CDR3 runs from the conserved cysteine through the conserved F or W. Each record gives: clone size, J gene, V gene, D gene, CDR3 protein, CDR3 DNA. D genes are given only for firm matches. Clone size is shown for a subset of rows, as once, few, many or a class of expanded clone.

-	TRBJ2-2	TRBV6-5	-	CASSYEDRANTGELFF	TGTGCCAGCAGTTACGAGGACAGAGCGAACACCGGGGAGCTGTTTTTT
-	TRBJ1-5	TRBV28	-	CASSLLGANSNQPQHF	TGTGCCAGCAGTTTGCTAGGGGCTAATAGCAATCAGCCCCAGCATTTT
-	TRBJ2-2	TRBV9	-	CASSVVGTITGELFF	TGTGCCAGCAGCGTAGTAGGGACAATAACCGGGGAGCTGTTTTTT
few	TRBJ2-7	TRBV10-2	TRBD2	CAAGGRLEQYF	TGCGCCGCGGGGGGCCGGCTCGAGCAGTACTTC
-	TRBJ2-5	TRBV18	-	CASSSSKETQYF	TGTGCCAGCTCATCATCCAAAGAGACCCAGTACTTC
many	TRBJ2-6	TRBV4-2	-	CASSQEEGSGANVLTF	TGTGCCAGCAGCCAAGAGGAGGGCTCTGGGGCCAACGTCCTGACTTTC
-	TRBJ2-5	TRBV4-1	TRBD1	CASSLLPGTVETQYF	TGCGCCAGCAGCCTGCTACCCGGGACAGTCGAGACCCAGTACTTC
-	TRBJ2-7	TRBV6-6	-	CASSYSEERLF	TGTGCCAGCAGTTACTCAGAGGAGAGGCTTTTC
-	TRBJ2-7	TRBV9	-	CASSRGNYYEQYF	TGTGCCAGCAGCCGCGGGAATTACTACGAGCAGTACTTC
few	TRBJ2-5	TRBV11-2	-	CASSLAGHLQETQYF	TGTGCCAGCAGCTTAGCGGGACACCTACAAGAGACCCAGTACTTC
-	TRBJ2-7	TRBV6-5	-	CASSRGHAYEQYF	TGTGCCAGCAGCCGGGGACATGCCTACGAGCAGTACTTC
-	TRBJ2-7	TRBV5-4	TRBD1	CASSFRQGSSYEQYF	TGTGCCAGCAGCTTTCGACAGGGGAGCTCCTACGAGCAGTACTTC
once	TRBJ1-1	TRBV6-4	-	CASSDSAVNTEAFF	TGTGCCAGCAGTGACTCGGCAGTAAACACTGAAGCTTTCTTT
-	TRBJ2-7	TRBV19	-	CASSAIPSSYEQYF	TGTGCCAGTAGTGCGATCCCGAGCTCCTACGAGCAGTACTTC
-	TRBJ2-7	TRBV19	TRBD1	CASSPNLGTGQGTYEQYF	TGTGCCAGTAGTCCAAACCTCGGGACAGGGCAGGGCACTTACGAGCAGTACTTC
-	TRBJ1-1	TRBV7-9	TRBD1	CASTPGQGEAFF	TGTGCCAGCACCCCCGGACAGGGTGAAGCTTTCTTT
-	TRBJ1-2	TRBV6-6	-	CASSSGTFDYGYTF	TGTGCCAGCAGTTCCGGGACTTTTGACTATGGCTACACCTTC
-	TRBJ1-2	TRBV2	-	CASSDTGSYGYTF	TGTGCCAGCAGTGACACAGGGTCCTATGGCTACACCTTC
-	TRBJ2-3	TRBV10-3	TRBD2	CAITSGDTDTQYF	TGTGCCATCACTAGCGGCGACACAGATACGCAGTATTTT
-	TRBJ2-3	TRBV5-6	-	CASSLYRVIPDTQYF	TGTGCCAGCAGCTTGTATCGGGTAATCCCAGATACGCAGTATTTT
-	TRBJ2-5	TRBV11-2	TRBD2	CASSLPISGGARETQYF	TGTGCCAGCAGCTTACCAATTAGCGGGGGGGCCAGGGAGACCCAGTACTTC
-	TRBJ2-1	TRBV4-1	-	CASSLGGNEQFF	TGCGCCAGCAGCCTCGGCGGGAATGAGCAGTTCTTC
-	TRBJ2-3	TRBV6-1	TRBD1	CASSASQQGDTQYF	TGTGCCAGCAGTGCCAGCCAACAGGGGGATACGCAGTATTTT
-	TRBJ2-1	TRBV2	-	CASSPLPDFSNRWENEQFF	TGTGCCAGCAGTCCCCTTCCTGATTTCTCAAATCGTTGGGAGAATGAGCAGTTCTTC
-	TRBJ1-1	TRBV7-2	-	CASSLTQDTEAFF	TGTGCCAGCAGCTTAACTCAGGACACTGAAGCTTTCTTT
-	TRBJ2-1	TRBV5-1	TRBD2	CASSVGTSGSSDEQFF	TGCGCCAGCAGCGTGGGGACTAGCGGGAGTTCGGATGAGCAGTTCTTC
-	TRBJ2-6	TRBV19	-	CASSKLEQGVSGANVLTF	TGTGCCAGTAGTAAACTGGAACAGGGAGTATCTGGGGCCAACGTCCTGACTTTC
-	TRBJ2-4	TRBV27	TRBD1	CASRDQGAQRNIQYF	TGTGCCAGCAGGGACCAGGGGGCCCAAAGAAACATTCAGTACTTC
once	TRBJ1-5	TRBV28	-	CASSPGGNYQPQHF	TGTGCCAGCAGTCCCGGGGGAAATTACCAGCCCCAGCATTTT
-	TRBJ2-5	TRBV7-2	-	CASSFGLQETQYF	TGTGCCAGCAGCTTCGGACTCCAAGAGACCCAGTACTTC
-	TRBJ2-1	TRBV5-1	-	CASSPGTYNEQFF	TGCGCCAGCAGCCCCGGGACCTACAATGAGCAGTTCTTC
-	TRBJ1-5	TRBV12-2	-	CASRPGTANSNQPQHF	TGTGCAAGTCGCCCGGGGACAGCTAATAGCAATCAGCCCCAGCATTTT
-	TRBJ2-5	TRBV4-1	TRBD1	CASSQGKGAETQYF	TGCGCCAGCAGCCAAGGGAAGGGGGCGGAGACCCAGTACTTC
-	TRBJ2-7	TRBV5-4	TRBD2	CASSWGGSYEQYF	TGTGCCAGCAGCTGGGGGGGCTCCTACGAGCAGTACTTC
-	TRBJ1-1	TRBV5-1	TRBD1	CASSAGTGGVLNTEAFF	TGCGCCAGCAGTGCCGGGACAGGGGGGGTCCTGAACACTGAAGCTTTCTTT
-	TRBJ2-7	TRBV18	TRBD2	CASSPQEVAGGFSYEQYF	TGTGCCAGCTCACCACAGGAGGTAGCGGGGGGTTTTTCCTACGAGCAGTACTTC
-	TRBJ2-1	TRBV19	TRBD2	CASSSAGGLAASYNEQFF	TGTGCCAGTAGTTCCGCAGGGGGACTAGCAGCCTCCTACAATGAGCAGTTCTTC
-	TRBJ1-2	TRBV6-5	TRBD1	CASSYLRDRDMGYTF	TGTGCCAGCAGTTACCTTAGGGACAGGGATATGGGCTACACCTTC
once	TRBJ2-7	TRBV7-2	-	CASSLAAGLDEQYF	TGTGCCAGCAGCTTAGCGGCGGGGCTCGACGAGCAGTACTTC
-	TRBJ2-3	TRBV6-1	TRBD2	CASSEASGGATDTQYF	TGTGCCAGCAGTGAAGCTAGCGGGGGGGCAACAGATACGCAGTATTTT
-	TRBJ1-2	TRBV30	-	CAWWKALLGDYGYTF	TGTGCCTGGTGGAAGGCCCTTTTAGGGGACTATGGCTACACCTTC
-	TRBJ2-3	TRBV27	TRBD1	CASRYRDRGPDTQYF	TGTGCCAGCAGGTACCGGGACAGGGGCCCCGATACGCAGTATTTT
-	TRBJ1-5	TRBV30	-	CAWGNSHNQPQHF	TGTGCCTGGGGCAACAGTCACAATCAGCCCCAGCATTTT
-	TRBJ1-5	TRBV2	-	CASHMQPSPRQPQHF	TGTGCCAGCCATATGCAGCCCAGTCCTAGACAGCCCCAGCATTTT
-	TRBJ1-1	TRBV4-2	TRBD1	CASSQPGQEMNTEAFF	TGTGCCAGCAGCCAGCCGGGACAGGAAATGAACACTGAAGCTTTCTTT
-	TRBJ2-1	TRBV11-1	TRBD1	CASSLDRGLYNEQFF	TGTGCCAGCAGCTTAGACAGGGGTCTATACAATGAGCAGTTCTTC
once	TRBJ2-7	TRBV9	TRBD1	CASSVAITGGRDEQYF	TGTGCCAGCAGCGTCGCCATTACAGGGGGCAGGGACGAGCAGTACTTC
-	TRBJ2-7	TRBV5-4	TRBD1	CASSSDRGYEQYF	TGTGCCAGCAGCTCGGACAGGGGGTACGAGCAGTACTTC
-	TRBJ2-7	TRBV10-1	-	CASPPTGDSYEQYF	TGCGCCAGCCCTCCGACAGGTGACTCCTACGAGCAGTACTTC
-	TRBJ1-3	TRBV2	TRBD1	CASRDRGGSGNTIYF	TGTGCCAGCAGGGACAGGGGTGGCTCTGGAAACACCATATATTTT
-	TRBJ2-5	TRBV29-1	TRBD2	CSGRRGIEETQYF	TGCAGCGGGAGGCGGGGGATCGAGGAGACCCAGTACTTC
-	TRBJ1-5	TRBV7-9	TRBD1	CASSLGQGFHQPQHF	TGTGCCAGCAGCTTGGGACAGGGGTTTCATCAGCCCCAGCATTTT
-	TRBJ1-3	TRBV2	-	CASSGPAGAGNTIYF	TGTGCCAGCAGTGGGCCTGCAGGGGCTGGAAACACCATATATTTT